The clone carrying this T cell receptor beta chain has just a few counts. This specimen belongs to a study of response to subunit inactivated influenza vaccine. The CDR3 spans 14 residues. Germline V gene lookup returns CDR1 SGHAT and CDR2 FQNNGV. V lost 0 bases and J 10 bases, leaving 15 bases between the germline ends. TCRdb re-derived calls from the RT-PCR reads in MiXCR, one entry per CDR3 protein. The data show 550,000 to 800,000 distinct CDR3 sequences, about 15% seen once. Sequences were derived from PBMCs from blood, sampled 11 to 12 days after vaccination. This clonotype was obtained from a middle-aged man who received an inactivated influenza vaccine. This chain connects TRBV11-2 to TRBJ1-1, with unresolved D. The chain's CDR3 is CASSLERVGNPAFF. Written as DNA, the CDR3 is TGTGCCAGCAGCTTAGAGCGGGTGGGAAACCCAGCTTTCTTT.